A selection of T cell receptor beta chains follows, all from one sample in a study of blood T cell repertoires in COVID-19. Only in-frame clones appear in the TCRdb table, and some are missing; sequencing was by immunoSEQ multiplex PCR. Of 150,000 to 200,000 clones listed, around 82% are singletons. What was sequenced was PBMCs or T cells enriched from blood (not recorded which). These receptors were taken from a woman in her sixties with acute COVID-19. The CDR3 runs from the conserved cysteine through the conserved F or W.

>TRBV5-1
CASSLTDTGELFF
>TRBV7-2
CASIQDRGRHSGYTF
>TRBV30
CAWKASARVGYEQYF
>TRBV7-6
CASSLGPSNQPQHF
>TRBV7-9
CASSLSSGNTIYF
>TRBV5-1
CASRLAGAQATQYF
>TRBV4-3
CASSQDLRRGRGEAFF
>TRBV6-1
CASSEQGVGTGELFF
>TRBV3-1/TRBV3-2
CASSHDVGAGSGNTIYF
>TRBV11-2
CASSLDLGGNTRGYGYTF
>TRBV7-8
CASSLQGARSPLHF
>TRBV10-1
CASSYLMNFYEQYF
>TRBV18
CASSPPAGQGRTQFF
>TRBV11-3
CASSLVSGGITDTQYF
>TRBV11-3
CASSWTSGSYNEQFF
>TRBV24-1
CATSFGQAYEQYF
>TRBV14
CASSRSGWASGMATDTQYF
>TRBV4-2
CASSQEASAGGELFF
>TRBV5-8
CASSGDRPRHEQYF
>TRBV11-3
CASSSGTSDDEQYF
>TRBV7-9
CASSLGGSVLTF
>TRBV7-8
CASSPYRVRRGNEKLFF
>TRBV18
CASSPGENQPQHF
>TRBV12-3/TRBV12-4
CASSGTVAYEQYF
>TRBV3-1/TRBV3-2
CASSSTGGSRTEAFF
>TRBV21-1
CASSSHRGNNSPLHF
>TRBV9
CASSVAQRGEAFF
>TRBV3-1/TRBV3-2
CASSHQRAEANVLTF
>TRBV5-6
CASSSRTVLHF
>TRBV19
CATSPQRSSGNTIYF
>TRBV7-6
CASSLVTGSDQPQHF
>TRBV28
CASSFRGQSYNSPLHF
>TRBV7-9
CASSLERQGAKGYTF
>TRBV7-6
CASSKGGGYGYTF
>TRBV27
CASSLKGGLAGRMVRDEQFF
>TRBV20-1
CSGSTATEAFF
>TRBV7-9
CASSSGRLAFGSQDEQFF
>TRBV30
CAWSAGDGYYGYTF
>TRBV7-9
CASSPPPSGGYNEQFF
>TRBV19
CASSIKTTNSPLHF